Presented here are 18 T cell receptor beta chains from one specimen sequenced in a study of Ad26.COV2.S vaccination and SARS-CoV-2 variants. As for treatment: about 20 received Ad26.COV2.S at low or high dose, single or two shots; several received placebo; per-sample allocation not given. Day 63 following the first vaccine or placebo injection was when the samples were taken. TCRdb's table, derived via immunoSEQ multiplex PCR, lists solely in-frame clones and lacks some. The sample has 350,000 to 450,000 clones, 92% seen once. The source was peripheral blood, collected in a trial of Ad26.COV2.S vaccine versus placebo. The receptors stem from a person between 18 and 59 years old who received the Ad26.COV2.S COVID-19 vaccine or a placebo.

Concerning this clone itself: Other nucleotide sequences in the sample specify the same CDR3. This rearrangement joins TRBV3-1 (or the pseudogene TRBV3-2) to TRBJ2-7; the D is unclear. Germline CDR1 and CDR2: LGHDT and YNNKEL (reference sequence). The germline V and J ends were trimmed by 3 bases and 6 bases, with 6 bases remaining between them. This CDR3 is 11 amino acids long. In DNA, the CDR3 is TGTGCCAGCAGCCAGGTGGGCGAGCAGTACTTC. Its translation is CASSQVGEQYF.

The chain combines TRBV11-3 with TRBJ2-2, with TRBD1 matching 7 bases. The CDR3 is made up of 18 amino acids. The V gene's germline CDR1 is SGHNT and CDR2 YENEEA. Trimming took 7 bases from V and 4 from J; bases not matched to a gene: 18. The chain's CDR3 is CASTLSHGQEKTTGELFF. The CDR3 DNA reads TGTGCCAGCACCCTTTCTCACGGACAGGAGAAGACCACCGGGGAGCTGTTTTTT.

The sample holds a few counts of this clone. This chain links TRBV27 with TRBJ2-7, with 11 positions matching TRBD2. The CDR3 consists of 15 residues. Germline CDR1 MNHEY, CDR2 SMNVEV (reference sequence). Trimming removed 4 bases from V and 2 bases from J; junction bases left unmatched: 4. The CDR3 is CASSSPSGGTYEQYF. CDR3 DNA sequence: TGTGCCAGCAGTTCCCCTAGCGGGGGGACCTACGAGCAGTACTTC.

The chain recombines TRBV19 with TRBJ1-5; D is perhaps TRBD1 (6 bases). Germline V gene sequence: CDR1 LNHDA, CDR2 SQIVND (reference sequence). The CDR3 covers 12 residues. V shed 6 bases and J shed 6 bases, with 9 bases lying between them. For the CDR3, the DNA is TGTGCCAGTAGCACAGGGAGTCAGCCCCAGCATTTT. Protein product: CASSTGSQPQHF.

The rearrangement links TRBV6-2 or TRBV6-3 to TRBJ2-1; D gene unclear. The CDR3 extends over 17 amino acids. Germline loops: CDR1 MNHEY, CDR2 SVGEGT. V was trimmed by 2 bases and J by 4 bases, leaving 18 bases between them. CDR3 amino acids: CASSYPDGLNLYNEQFF. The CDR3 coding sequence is TGTGCCAGCAGTTACCCAGATGGGCTCAATCTTTACAATGAGCAGTTCTTC.

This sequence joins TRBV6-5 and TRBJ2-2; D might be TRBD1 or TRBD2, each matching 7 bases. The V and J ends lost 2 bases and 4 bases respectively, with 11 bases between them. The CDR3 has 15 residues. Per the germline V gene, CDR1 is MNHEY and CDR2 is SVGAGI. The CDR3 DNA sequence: TGTGCCAGCAGTTACGCAGGGGGGGGCACCGGGGAGCTGTTTTTT. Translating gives CASSYAGGGTGELFF.

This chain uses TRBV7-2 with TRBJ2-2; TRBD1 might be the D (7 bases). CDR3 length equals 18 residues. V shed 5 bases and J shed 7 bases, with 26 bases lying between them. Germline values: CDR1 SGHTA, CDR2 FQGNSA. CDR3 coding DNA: TGTGCCAGCAGCCTAGTAGGCGGGACAGCTACGAACGGCGGGGAGCTGTTTTTT. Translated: CASSLVGGTATNGGELFF.

In nucleotides, the CDR3 is TGTGCCAGCCAGGGGTTAGGATTCACTGAAGCTTTCTTT. Encoded protein: CASQGLGFTEAFF. V is TRBV7-2 and J is TRBJ1-1; tentative D call: TRBD1 (6 bases). Germline V gene sequence: CDR1 SGHTA, CDR2 FQGNSA. V lost 8 bases, J lost 4 bases, and 14 bases lay in between. There are 13 residues in the CDR3.

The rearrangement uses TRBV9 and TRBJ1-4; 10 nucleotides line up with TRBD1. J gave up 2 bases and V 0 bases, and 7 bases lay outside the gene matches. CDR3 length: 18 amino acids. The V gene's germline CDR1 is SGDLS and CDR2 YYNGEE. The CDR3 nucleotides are TGTGCCAGCAGCGTAGGGTCGACAGGGGGCGCGACTAATGAAAAACTGTTTTTT. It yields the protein CASSVGSTGGATNEKLFF.

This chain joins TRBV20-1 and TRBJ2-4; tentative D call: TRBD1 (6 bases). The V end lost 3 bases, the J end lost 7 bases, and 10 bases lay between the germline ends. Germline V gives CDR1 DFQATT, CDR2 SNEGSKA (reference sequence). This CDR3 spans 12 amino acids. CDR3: CSASRTDNIQYF. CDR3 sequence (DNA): TGCAGTGCTAGTCGGACAGATAACATTCAGTACTTC.

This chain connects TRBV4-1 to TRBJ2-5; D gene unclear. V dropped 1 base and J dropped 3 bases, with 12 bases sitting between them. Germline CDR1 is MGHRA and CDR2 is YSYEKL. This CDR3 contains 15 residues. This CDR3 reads CASSQVRAEKETQYF. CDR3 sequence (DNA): TGCGCCAGCAGCCAAGTCCGGGCTGAGAAAGAGACCCAGTACTTC.

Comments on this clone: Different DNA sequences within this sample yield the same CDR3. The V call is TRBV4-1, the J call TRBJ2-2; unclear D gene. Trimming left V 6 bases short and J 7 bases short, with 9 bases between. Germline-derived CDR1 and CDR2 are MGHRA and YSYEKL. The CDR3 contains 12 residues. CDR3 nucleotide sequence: TGCGCCAGCAGTCTGAAGGGCGGGGAGCTGTTTTTT. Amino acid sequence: CASSLKGGELFF.

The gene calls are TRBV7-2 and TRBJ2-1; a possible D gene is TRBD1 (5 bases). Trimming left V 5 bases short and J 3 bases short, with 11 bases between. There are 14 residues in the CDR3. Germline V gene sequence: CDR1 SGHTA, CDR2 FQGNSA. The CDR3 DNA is TGTGCCAGCAGCCAATACCAGGGCTACAATGAGCAGTTCTTC. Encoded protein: CASSQYQGYNEQFF.

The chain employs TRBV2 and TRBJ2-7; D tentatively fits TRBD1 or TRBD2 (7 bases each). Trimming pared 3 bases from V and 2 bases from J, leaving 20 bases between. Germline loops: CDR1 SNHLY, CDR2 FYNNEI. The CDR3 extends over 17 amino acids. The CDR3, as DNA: TGTGCCAGCAGTGATAATCCCCAGGGGGGGACACCCTACGAGCAGTACTTC. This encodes CASSDNPQGGTPYEQYF.

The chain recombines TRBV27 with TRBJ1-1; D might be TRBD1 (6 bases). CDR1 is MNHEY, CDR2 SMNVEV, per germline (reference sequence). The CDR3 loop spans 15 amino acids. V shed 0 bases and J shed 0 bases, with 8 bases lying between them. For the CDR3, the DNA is TGTGCCAGCAGTTTATCGTACAGGGTGAACACTGAAGCTTTCTTT. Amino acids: CASSLSYRVNTEAFF.

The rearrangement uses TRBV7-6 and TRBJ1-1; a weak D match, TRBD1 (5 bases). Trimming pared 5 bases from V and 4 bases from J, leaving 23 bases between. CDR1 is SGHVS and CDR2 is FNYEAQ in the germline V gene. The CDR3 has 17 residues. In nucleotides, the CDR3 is TGTGCCAGCAGCCCACCCCTTTGGGACGGGAGGGTCACTGAAGCTTTCTTT. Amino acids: CASSPPLWDGRVTEAFF.

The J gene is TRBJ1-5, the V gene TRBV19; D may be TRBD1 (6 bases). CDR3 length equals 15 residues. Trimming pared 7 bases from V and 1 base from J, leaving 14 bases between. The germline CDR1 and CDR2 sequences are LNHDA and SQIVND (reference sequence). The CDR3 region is CASTQNRVSNQPQHF. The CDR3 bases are TGTGCCAGTACCCAAAACAGGGTAAGCAATCAGCCCCAGCATTTT.

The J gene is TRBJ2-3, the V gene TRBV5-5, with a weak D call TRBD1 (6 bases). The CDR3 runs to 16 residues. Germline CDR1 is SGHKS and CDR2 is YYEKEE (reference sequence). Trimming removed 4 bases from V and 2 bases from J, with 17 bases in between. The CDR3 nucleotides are TGTGCCAGCAGCAGAACTACCGGGACACACACAGATACGCAGTATTTT. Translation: CASSRTTGTHTDTQYF.